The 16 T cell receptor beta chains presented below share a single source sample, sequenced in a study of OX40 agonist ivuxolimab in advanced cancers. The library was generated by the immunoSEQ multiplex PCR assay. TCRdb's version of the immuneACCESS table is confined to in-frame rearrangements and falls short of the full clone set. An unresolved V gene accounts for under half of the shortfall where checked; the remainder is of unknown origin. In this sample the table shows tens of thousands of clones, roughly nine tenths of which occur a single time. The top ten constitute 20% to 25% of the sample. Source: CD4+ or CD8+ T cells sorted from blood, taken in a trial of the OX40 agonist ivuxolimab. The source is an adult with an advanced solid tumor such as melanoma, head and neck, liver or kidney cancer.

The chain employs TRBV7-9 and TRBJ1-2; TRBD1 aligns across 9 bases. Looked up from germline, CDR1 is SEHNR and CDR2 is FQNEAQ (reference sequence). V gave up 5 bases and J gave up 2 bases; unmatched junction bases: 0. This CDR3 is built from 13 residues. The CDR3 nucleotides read TGTGCCAGCAGCGACAGGGGGAACTATGGCTACACCTTC. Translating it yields CASSDRGNYGYTF. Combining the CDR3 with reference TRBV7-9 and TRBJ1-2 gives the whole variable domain DTGVSQNPRHKITKRGQNVTFRCDPISEHNRLYWYRQTLGQGPEFLTYFQNEAQLEKSRLLSDRFSAERPKGSFSTLEIQRTEQGDSAMYLCASSDRGNYGYTFGSGTRLTVV.

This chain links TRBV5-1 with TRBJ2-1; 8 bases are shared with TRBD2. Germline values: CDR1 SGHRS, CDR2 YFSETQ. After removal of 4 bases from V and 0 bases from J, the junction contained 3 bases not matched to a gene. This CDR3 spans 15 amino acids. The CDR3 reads CASSPGTSSYNEQFF. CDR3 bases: TGCGCCAGCAGCCCGGGGACTAGCTCCTACAATGAGCAGTTCTTC.

CDR3 residues: CASSHPDRVTEAFF. The CDR3, as DNA: TGCGCCAGCAGCCACCCCGACAGGGTCACTGAAGCTTTCTTT. This chain joins TRBV4-1 and TRBJ1-1, with 7 bases lining up with TRBD1. The V segment lost 3 bases and the J segment 4 bases; nucleotides outside the gene matches: 5. Germline-derived CDR1 and CDR2 are MGHRA and YSYEKL. CDR3 length: 14 amino acids.

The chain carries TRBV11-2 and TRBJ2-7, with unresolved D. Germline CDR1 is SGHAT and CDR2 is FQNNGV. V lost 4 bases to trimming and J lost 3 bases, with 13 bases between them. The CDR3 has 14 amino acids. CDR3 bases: TGTGCCAGCAGCTCCCACAGAGAATTCTACGAGCAGTACTTC. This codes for CASSSHREFYEQYF.

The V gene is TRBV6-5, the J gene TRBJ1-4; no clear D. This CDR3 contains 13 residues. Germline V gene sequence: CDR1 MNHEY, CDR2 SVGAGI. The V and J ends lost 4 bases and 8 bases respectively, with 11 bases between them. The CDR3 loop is CASSSGNREKLFF. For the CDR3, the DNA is TGTGCCAGCAGTTCTGGGAACCGGGAAAAACTGTTTTTT.

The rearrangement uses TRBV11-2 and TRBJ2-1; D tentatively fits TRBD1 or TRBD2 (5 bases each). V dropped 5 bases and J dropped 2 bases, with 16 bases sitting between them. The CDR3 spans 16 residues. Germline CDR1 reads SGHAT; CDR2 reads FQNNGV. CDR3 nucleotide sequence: TGTGCCAGCAGCCCCACTTGGGGACCGGCCTACAATGAGCAGTTCTTC. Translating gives CASSPTWGPAYNEQFF.

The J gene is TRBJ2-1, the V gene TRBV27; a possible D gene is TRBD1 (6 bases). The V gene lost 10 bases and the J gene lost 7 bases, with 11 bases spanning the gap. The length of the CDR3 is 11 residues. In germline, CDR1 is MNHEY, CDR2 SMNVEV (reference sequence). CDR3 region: CATTQGNEQFF. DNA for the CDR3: TGTGCCACCACACAGGGAAATGAGCAGTTCTTC.

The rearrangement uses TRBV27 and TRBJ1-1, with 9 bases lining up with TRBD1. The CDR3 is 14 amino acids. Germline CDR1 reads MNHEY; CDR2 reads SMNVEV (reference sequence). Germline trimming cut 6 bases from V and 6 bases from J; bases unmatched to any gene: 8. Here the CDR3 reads CASRSPGQGPEAFF. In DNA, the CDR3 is TGTGCCAGCAGGTCCCCGGGACAGGGTCCTGAAGCTTTCTTT.

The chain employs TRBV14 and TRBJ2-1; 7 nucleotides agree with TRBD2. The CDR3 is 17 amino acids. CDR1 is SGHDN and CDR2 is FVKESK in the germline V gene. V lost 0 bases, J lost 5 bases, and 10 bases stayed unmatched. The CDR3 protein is CASSQDLEAGVDNEQFF. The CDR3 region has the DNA TGTGCCAGCAGCCAAGATTTAGAGGCGGGAGTTGACAATGAGCAGTTCTTC.

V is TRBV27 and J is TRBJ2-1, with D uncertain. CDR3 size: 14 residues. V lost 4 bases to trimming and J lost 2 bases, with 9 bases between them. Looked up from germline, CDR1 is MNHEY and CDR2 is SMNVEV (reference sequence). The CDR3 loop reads CASSSTLTYNEQFF. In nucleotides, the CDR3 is TGTGCCAGCAGTTCTACTTTGACCTACAATGAGCAGTTCTTC.

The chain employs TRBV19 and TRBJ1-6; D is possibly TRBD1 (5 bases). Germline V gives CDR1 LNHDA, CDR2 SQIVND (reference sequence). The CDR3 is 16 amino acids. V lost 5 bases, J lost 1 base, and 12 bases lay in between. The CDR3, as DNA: TGTGCCAGTAGTCCCACCTCAGGGTCCTATAATTCACCCCTCCACTTT. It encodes CASSPTSGSYNSPLHF.

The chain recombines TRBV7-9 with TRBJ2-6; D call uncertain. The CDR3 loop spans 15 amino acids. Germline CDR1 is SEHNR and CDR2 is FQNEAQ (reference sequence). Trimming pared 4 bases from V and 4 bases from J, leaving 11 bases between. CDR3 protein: CASSSAKTGANVLTF. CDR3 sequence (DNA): TGTGCCAGCAGCTCCGCTAAAACCGGGGCCAACGTCCTGACTTTC.

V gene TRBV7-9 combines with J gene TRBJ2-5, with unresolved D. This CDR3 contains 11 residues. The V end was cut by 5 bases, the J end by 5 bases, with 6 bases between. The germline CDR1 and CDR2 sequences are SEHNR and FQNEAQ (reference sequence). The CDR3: CASSGRETQYF. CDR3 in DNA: TGTGCCAGCAGCGGTAGGGAGACCCAGTACTTC. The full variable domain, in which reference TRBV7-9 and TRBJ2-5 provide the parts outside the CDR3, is DTGVSQNPRHKITKRGQNVTFRCDPISEHNRLYWYRQTLGQGPEFLTYFQNEAQLEKSRLLSDRFSAERPKGSFSTLEIQRTEQGDSAMYLCASSGRETQYFGPGTRLLVL.

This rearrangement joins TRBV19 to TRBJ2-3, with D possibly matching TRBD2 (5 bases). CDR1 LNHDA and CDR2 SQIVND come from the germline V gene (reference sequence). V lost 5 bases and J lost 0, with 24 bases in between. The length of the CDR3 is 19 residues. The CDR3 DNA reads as TGTGCCAGTAGTCGGAACGGAGGAGACGGCCCTTCTAGCACAGATACGCAGTATTTT. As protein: CASSRNGGDGPSSTDTQYF. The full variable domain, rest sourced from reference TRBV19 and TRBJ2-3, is DGGITQSPKYLFRKEGQNVTLSCEQNLNHDAMYWYRQDPGQGLRLIYYSQIVNDFQKGDIAEGYSVSREKKESFPLTVTSAQKNPTAFYLCASSRNGGDGPSSTDTQYFGPGTRLTVL.

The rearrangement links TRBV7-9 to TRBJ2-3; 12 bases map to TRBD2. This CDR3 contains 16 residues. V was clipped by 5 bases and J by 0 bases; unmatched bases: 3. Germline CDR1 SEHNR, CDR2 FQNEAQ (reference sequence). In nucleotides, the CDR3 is TGTGCCAGCAGCCCCGGACTAGCGGGGAGCACAGATACGCAGTATTTT. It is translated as CASSPGLAGSTDTQYF.

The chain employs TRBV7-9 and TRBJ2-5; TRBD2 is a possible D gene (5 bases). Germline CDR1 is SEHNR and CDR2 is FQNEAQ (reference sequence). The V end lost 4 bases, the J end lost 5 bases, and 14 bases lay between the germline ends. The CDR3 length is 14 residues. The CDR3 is CASSSEDWAETQYF. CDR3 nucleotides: TGTGCCAGCAGCTCGGAGGACTGGGCGGAGACCCAGTACTTC.